This T cell receptor beta chain was found in a study of CD8+ T cells in alopecia areata. There are a few counts of this clone. The antigen remains unidentified. The authors extracted RNA and reverse transcribed it into cDNA as the sequencing template. Some clones are missing from TCRdb's copy, which holds only in-frame ones; the method was immunoSEQ multiplex PCR. This table has 200,000 to 250,000 clones, roughly 56% appearing once. Overall study results and limits: Sequencing of scalp samples also includes resident alphabeta T cells from normal skin. Affected lesional scalp, above all in alopecia totalis/universalis, was more clonal than normal scalp.

The CDR3 length is 13 residues. Trimming removed 5 bases from V and 2 bases from J, with 13 bases in between. Germline loops: CDR1 SQVTM, CDR2 ANQGSEA. This sequence originates from a human donor in good health. V is TRBV29-1 and J is TRBJ2-7; D is unresolved. The sample comprised CD8+ T cells sorted from blood. The CDR3 DNA sequence: TGCAGCGTTCTCCCCGGGTTCGCCTACGAGCAGTACTTC. Translated: CSVLPGFAYEQYF.